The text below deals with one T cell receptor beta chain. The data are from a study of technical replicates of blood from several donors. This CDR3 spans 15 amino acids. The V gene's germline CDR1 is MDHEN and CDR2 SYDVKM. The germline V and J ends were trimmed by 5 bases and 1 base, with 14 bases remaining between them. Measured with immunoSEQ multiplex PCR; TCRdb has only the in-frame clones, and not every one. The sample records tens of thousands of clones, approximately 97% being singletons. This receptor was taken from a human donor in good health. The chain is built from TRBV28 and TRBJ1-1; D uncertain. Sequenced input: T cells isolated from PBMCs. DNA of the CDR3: TGTGCCAGCAGTCGCGATGACAAGAGGAACACTGAAGCTTTCTTT. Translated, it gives CASSRDDKRNTEAFF. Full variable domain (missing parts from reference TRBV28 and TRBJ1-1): DVKVTQSSRYLVKRTGEKVFLECVQDMDHENMFWYRQDPGLGLRLIYFSYDVKMKEKGDIPEGYSVSREKKERFSLILESASTNQTSMYLCASSRDDKRNTEAFFGQGTRLTVV.